This T cell receptor beta chain derives from a study of blood T cell repertoires in COVID-19. Study context: Some COVID-19 samples were acute and others convalescent; all came from the United States, Italy and Spain.

In the authors' workflow: How many nucleated cells were present was estimated from reference gene primer amplification. Data came from immunoSEQ multiplex PCR; TCRdb stores just in-frame clones and leaves some out. The D gene and trimming were derived from the DNA, and the V and J assignments and clone size from that table. The sample holds some 490,000 clones; approximately 86% are singletons and the top ten take 6.5% to 9.5%. The CDR3 consists of 16 residues. Unmatched junction bases numbered 7, after V lost 1 base and J lost 3 bases. Germline V gene data show CDR1 as LGHNA and CDR2 as YNFKEQ. Clinical history as reported by participants underpinned cohort assignment.

The receptor comes from a woman aged 60-75 years who had recovered from COVID-19. Sequences were obtained from PBMCs or T cells enriched from blood (not recorded which). V gene TRBV4-2 combines with J gene TRBJ1-2, with 8 bases that match TRBD1. The CDR3 spells CASSQAQGQAYYGYTF. In DNA form, the CDR3 reads TGTGCCAGCAGCCAAGCCCAGGGACAGGCATACTATGGCTACACCTTC.